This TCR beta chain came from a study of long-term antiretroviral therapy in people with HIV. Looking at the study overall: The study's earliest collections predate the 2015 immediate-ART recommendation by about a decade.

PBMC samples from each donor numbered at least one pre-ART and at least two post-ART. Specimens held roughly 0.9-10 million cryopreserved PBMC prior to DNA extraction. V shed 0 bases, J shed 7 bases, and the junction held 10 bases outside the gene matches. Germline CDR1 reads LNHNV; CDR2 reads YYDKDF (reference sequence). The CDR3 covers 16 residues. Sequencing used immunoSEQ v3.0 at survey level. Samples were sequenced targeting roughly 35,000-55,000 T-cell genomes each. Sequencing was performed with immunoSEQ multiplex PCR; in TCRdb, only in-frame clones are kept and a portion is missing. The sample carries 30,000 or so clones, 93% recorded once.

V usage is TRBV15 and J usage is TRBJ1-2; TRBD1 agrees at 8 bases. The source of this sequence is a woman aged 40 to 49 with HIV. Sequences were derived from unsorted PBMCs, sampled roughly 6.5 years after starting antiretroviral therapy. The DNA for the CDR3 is TGTGCCACCAGCAGAGATACCGACAGGGGTCGGGGTGGCTACACCTTC. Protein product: CATSRDTDRGRGGYTF.